What follows are 2 T cell receptor beta chains derived from one specimen sequenced in a study of cytomegalovirus exposure and HLA in healthy donors. PCR involved 60 Vbeta and 13 Jbeta primers. This table comes from immunoSEQ multiplex PCR, and its TCRdb copy is limited to in-frame clones, with some not included. In the table there are tens of thousands of clones, approximately 80% of which are singletons. Specimen: PBMCs. All receptors derive from a man aged 25-45 years in good health and CMV-seronegative.

This CDR3 is CASSPKRGASTDTQYF. The CDR3 coding sequence is TGTGCCAGCAGCCCCAAGCGGGGGGCCTCCACAGATACGCAGTATTTT. V and J are TRBV14 and TRBJ2-3; TRBD2 matches at 9 bases. V was pared by 4 bases and J by 2 bases, with 7 bases of the junction left unmatched. This CDR3 is 16 amino acids long. The germline V gene has CDR1 SGHDN and CDR2 FVKESK.

This chain uses TRBV6-5 with TRBJ1-1; a possible D gene is TRBD1 (6 bases). CDR3 length equals 14 residues. The germline V gene has CDR1 MNHEY and CDR2 SVGAGI. The V end lost 6 bases, the J end lost 4 bases, and 15 bases lay between the germline ends. The CDR3: CASRFQQGGTEAFF. DNA of the CDR3: TGTGCCAGCAGGTTCCAACAGGGCGGCACTGAAGCTTTCTTT.